These T cell receptor beta chains were read from a single sample in a study of T-cell reconstitution after alpha-beta-depleted transplantation in children. Via MiXCR, TCRdb re-called the PCR reads, giving one row per CDR3 protein. The sample records just under 150,000 distinct CDR3 sequences, 8.5% to 10% being singletons. The input for sequencing was PBMCs, mostly from graft donor cells, taken 180 days after TCRalphabeta/CD19-depleted stem cell transplant. The receptors were gathered from a female patient aged 2-9 years who had a stem cell transplant for congenital amegakaryocytic thrombocytopenia, so the T cells may come from the graft donor. Both conserved end residues are part of each CDR3. The order of the fields is CDR3 length, J gene, V gene, D gene, clone size, CDR3 protein, CDR3 DNA. D genes are given only for firm matches. Size tells how often a clone was seen (once, few, many) or the class of an expanded clone, and some rows leave it out.

>14|TRBJ2-7|TRBV12-3/TRBV12-4|TRBD2|many
CASSRTSQGDEQYF
TGTGCCAGCAGTAGGACTAGTCAAGGGGACGAGCAGTACTTC
>13|TRBJ1-5|TRBV6-5|.|many
CASAGDPHQPQHF
TGTGCCAGCGCTGGGGACCCACATCAGCCCCAGCATTTT
>15|TRBJ1-2|TRBV28|.|.
CASSLSSETRRGYTF
TGTGCCAGCAGTTTATCCTCCGAGACACGGCGTGGCTACACCTTC
>15|TRBJ2-5|TRBV6-5|.|many
CASSGATSLQETQYF
TGTGCCAGCAGCGGGGCCACCTCTCTACAAGAGACCCAGTACTTC
>12|TRBJ1-2|TRBV9|.|few
CASSGTALGYTF
TGTGCCAGCAGCGGGACGGCCCTGGGCTACACCTTC
>13|TRBJ2-7|TRBV10-3|.|few
CAIGPGSSYEQYF
TGTGCCATCGGCCCAGGATCCTCCTACGAGCAGTACTTC
>14|TRBJ2-1|TRBV20-1|.|once
CSARIQGAYNEQFF
TGCAGTGCTAGGATACAGGGAGCCTACAATGAGCAGTTCTTC
>13|TRBJ1-2|TRBV20-1|.|.
CSARVAGNYGYTF
TGCAGTGCTAGAGTTGCCGGTAACTATGGCTACACCTTC
>16|TRBJ1-3|TRBV7-2|TRBD1|many
CASSPDRGGAGNTIYF
TGTGCCAGCAGCCCAGACAGGGGAGGCGCTGGAAACACCATATATTTT
>12|TRBJ2-1|TRBV25-1|.|many
CASSNRWSEQFF
TGTGCCAGCAGTAATCGGTGGTCTGAGCAGTTCTTC
>14|TRBJ2-1|TRBV29-1|.|many
CSVEDVELAGEQFF
TGCAGCGTTGAAGACGTGGAACTGGCCGGTGAGCAGTTCTTC
>13|TRBJ1-1|TRBV20-1|.|many
CSASRTSNTEAFF
TGCAGTGCTAGTCGAACCTCAAACACTGAAGCTTTCTTT
>15|TRBJ2-7|TRBV5-8|.|many
CASSLGVLLSYEQYF
TGTGCCAGCAGCTTGGGGGTTTTACTATCCTACGAGCAGTACTTC
>16|TRBJ2-1|TRBV5-1|TRBD2|few
CASSLRSSGDYNEQFF
TGCGCCAGCAGCTTGAGGTCTAGCGGGGATTACAATGAGCAGTTCTTC
>15|TRBJ2-3|TRBV7-9|TRBD1|many
CASSLVGQGVDTQYF
TGTGCCAGCAGCTTAGTGGGACAGGGGGTAGATACGCAGTATTTT
>15|TRBJ1-5|TRBV6-1|.|.
CASSEGGGGNQPQHF
TGTGCCAGCAGTGAAGGAGGAGGGGGCAATCAGCCCCAGCATTTT
>16|TRBJ2-7|TRBV4-1|.|many
CASSQGPGIKTYEQYF
TGCGCCAGCAGCCAAGGCCCCGGGATCAAGACCTACGAGCAGTACTTC
>15|TRBJ2-6|TRBV6-2/TRBV6-3|.|many
CASSYALPGANVLTF
TGTGCCAGCAGTTATGCCCTGCCTGGGGCCAACGTCCTGACTTTC
>14|TRBJ1-4|TRBV6-1|.|.
CASIEATPNEKLFF
TGTGCCAGCATTGAGGCTACACCGAATGAAAAACTGTTTTTT
>13|TRBJ2-3|TRBV20-1|TRBD2|many
CSAVAGGVDTQYF
TGCAGTGCTGTGGCGGGAGGGGTAGATACGCAGTATTTT
>16|TRBJ1-5|TRBV5-6|TRBD1|many
CASSLRTGKGYQPQHF
TGTGCCAGCAGCTTGCGGACAGGGAAGGGGTATCAGCCCCAGCATTTT
>16|TRBJ2-1|TRBV20-1|.|.
CSARALGPLFEFEQFF
TGCAGTGCTAGAGCTTTAGGCCCCCTTTTCGAATTTGAGCAGTTCTTC
>13|TRBJ1-5|TRBV7-2|.|few
CASSDSGNQPQHF
TGTGCCAGCAGCGACAGCGGCAATCAGCCCCAGCATTTT
>14|TRBJ2-7|TRBV28|.|.
CASSLGRGWYEQYF
TGTGCCAGCAGTTTAGGCAGGGGATGGTACGAGCAGTACTTC
>12|TRBJ1-1|TRBV27|.|many
CASSLIGEGAFF
TGTGCCAGCAGTTTAATTGGGGAAGGAGCTTTCTTT
>15|TRBJ1-4|TRBV28|.|many
CASSFEGPYNEKLFF
TGTGCCAGCAGTTTCGAGGGACCCTATAATGAAAAACTGTTTTTT
>14|TRBJ1-3|TRBV20-1|.|.
CSATRRGAGNTIYF
TGCAGTGCAACCCGGCGGGGGGCTGGAAACACCATATATTTT
>15|TRBJ2-1|TRBV20-1|TRBD2|medium-sized
CSAPPGTSGGNEQFF
TGCAGTGCTCCCCCCGGGACTAGCGGGGGTAATGAGCAGTTCTTC
>15|TRBJ1-2|TRBV6-1|TRBD1|many
CASSEPPGQGGGYTF
TGTGCCAGCAGTGAGCCCCCGGGACAGGGAGGCGGCTACACCTTC
>13|TRBJ1-1|TRBV29-1|.|many
CSVAGALNTEAFF
TGCAGCGTAGCAGGGGCGTTGAACACTGAAGCTTTCTTT
>16|TRBJ2-1|TRBV3-1|TRBD2|many
CASSRLGAGANNEQFF
TGTGCCAGCAGCCGTTTGGGAGCGGGGGCCAACAATGAGCAGTTCTTC
>12|TRBJ2-5|TRBV9|.|many
CASSGLGETQYF
TGTGCCAGCAGCGGCTTGGGGGAGACCCAGTACTTC
>17|TRBJ1-3|TRBV5-1|.|many
CASSLLESPGPGNTIYF
TGCGCCAGCAGCTTGTTGGAGAGCCCGGGACCTGGAAACACCATATATTTT
>12|TRBJ2-1|TRBV3-1|.|.
CASSQQWNEQFF
TGTGCCAGCAGCCAACAGTGGAATGAGCAGTTCTTC
>18|TRBJ1-3|TRBV25-1|.|.
CASSPIPINRESGNTIYF
TGTGCCAGCAGTCCGATCCCAATTAACAGGGAAAGTGGAAACACCATATATTTT
>14|TRBJ2-7|TRBV20-1|.|many
CSARDFLGGSEQYF
TGCAGTGCTAGAGATTTCCTGGGCGGAAGCGAGCAGTACTTC
>17|TRBJ2-7|TRBV5-4|.|.
CASGLGLPTGTSYEQYF
TGTGCCAGCGGCTTGGGGCTACCAACGGGGACCTCCTACGAGCAGTACTTC
>17|TRBJ1-2|TRBV28|.|few
CASSLGKISDGRYGYTF
TGTGCCAGCAGTTTAGGCAAGATCAGTGATGGTCGCTATGGCTACACCTTC
>16|TRBJ1-2|TRBV28|.|many
CASALTLRGGGYGYTF
TGTGCCAGCGCCCTGACTCTCAGGGGAGGAGGCTATGGCTACACCTTC
>18|TRBJ2-2|TRBV21-1|.|many
CASSKGIDRERDTGELFF
TGTGCCAGCAGCAAAGGAATAGACAGGGAAAGGGACACCGGGGAGCTGTTTTTT
>16|TRBJ2-2|TRBV13|TRBD1|many
CASSLHSGGLTGELFF
TGTGCCAGCAGCTTACACTCAGGGGGCTTGACCGGGGAGCTGTTTTTT
>13|TRBJ1-1|TRBV12-3/TRBV12-4|.|few
CASRLWGQTEAFF
TGTGCCAGCAGGTTATGGGGGCAGACTGAAGCTTTCTTT
>13|TRBJ2-7|TRBV5-1|TRBD2|.
CASSPGGSGEQYF
TGCGCCAGCAGCCCGGGGGGTTCCGGGGAGCAGTACTTC
>14|TRBJ2-7|TRBV3-1|.|.
CASSQAPKRYEQYF
TGTGCCAGCAGCCAAGCGCCTAAACGCTACGAGCAGTACTTC
>14|TRBJ2-7|TRBV3-1|.|.
CASSSRGSSYEQYF
TGTGCCAGCAGCTCCCGGGGGAGCTCCTACGAGCAGTACTTC
>15|TRBJ1-5|TRBV27|.|many
CASSPLDYSNQPQHF
TGTGCCAGCAGTCCCCTCGATTATAGCAATCAGCCCCAGCATTTT
>16|TRBJ1-1|TRBV12-3/TRBV12-4|TRBD1|.
CASSLAPGGADTEAFF
TGTGCCAGCAGTTTAGCCCCAGGGGGCGCGGACACTGAAGCTTTCTTT
>16|TRBJ1-1|TRBV7-6|.|many
CASSLAGGLMNTEAFF
TGTGCCAGCAGCTTAGCGGGGGGGCTCATGAACACTGAAGCTTTCTTT
>15|TRBJ2-3|TRBV19|TRBD1|.
CASRPGQGAGDTQYF
TGTGCCAGTCGGCCCGGACAGGGGGCTGGCGATACGCAGTATTTT
>16|TRBJ2-1|TRBV29-1|TRBD2|many
CSVGMTSGGIYNEQFF
TGCAGCGTTGGCATGACTAGCGGGGGGATCTACAATGAGCAGTTCTTC
>13|TRBJ2-5|TRBV5-1|TRBD1|.
CASSQGVAETQYF
TGCGCCAGCAGCCAGGGGGTTGCAGAGACCCAGTACTTC
>14|TRBJ1-4|TRBV19|TRBD1|many
CASYDRARGEKLFF
TGTGCCAGTTACGACAGGGCGAGGGGTGAAAAACTGTTTTTT
>14|TRBJ2-5|TRBV24-1|TRBD2|.
CATGLAGEVETQYF
TGTGCCACGGGACTAGCGGGAGAAGTTGAGACCCAGTACTTC